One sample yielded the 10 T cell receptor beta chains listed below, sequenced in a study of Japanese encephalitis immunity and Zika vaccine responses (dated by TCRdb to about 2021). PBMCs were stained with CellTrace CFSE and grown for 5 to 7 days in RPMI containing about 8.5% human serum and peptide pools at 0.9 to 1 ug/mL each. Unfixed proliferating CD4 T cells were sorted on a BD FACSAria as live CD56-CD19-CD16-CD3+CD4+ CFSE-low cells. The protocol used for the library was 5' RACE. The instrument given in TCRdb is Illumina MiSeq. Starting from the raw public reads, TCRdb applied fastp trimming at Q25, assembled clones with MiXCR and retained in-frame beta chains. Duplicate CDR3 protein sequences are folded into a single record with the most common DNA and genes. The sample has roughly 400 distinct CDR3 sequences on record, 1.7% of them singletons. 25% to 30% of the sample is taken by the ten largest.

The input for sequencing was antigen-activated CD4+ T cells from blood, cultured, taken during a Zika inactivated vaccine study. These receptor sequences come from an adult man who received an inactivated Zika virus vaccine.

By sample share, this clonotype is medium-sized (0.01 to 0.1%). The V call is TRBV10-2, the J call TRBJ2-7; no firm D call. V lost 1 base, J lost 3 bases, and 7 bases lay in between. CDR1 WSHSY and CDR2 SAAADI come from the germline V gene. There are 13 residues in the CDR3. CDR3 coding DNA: TGCGCCAGCAGTGAGTTCGAGAGCTACGAGCAGTACTTC. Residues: CASSEFESYEQYF.

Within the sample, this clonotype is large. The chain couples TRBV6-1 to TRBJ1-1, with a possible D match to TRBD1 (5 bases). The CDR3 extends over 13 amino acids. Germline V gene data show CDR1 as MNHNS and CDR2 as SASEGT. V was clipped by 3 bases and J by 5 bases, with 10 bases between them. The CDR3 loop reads CASSDAPGTEAFF. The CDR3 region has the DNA TGTGCCAGCAGTGACGCCCCAGGGACTGAAGCTTTCTTT.

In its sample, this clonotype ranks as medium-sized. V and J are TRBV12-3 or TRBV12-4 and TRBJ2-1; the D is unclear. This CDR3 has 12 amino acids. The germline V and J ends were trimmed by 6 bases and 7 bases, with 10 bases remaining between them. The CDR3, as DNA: TGTGCCAGCAGACCGGACCGAAATGAGCAGTTCTTC. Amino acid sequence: CASRPDRNEQFF.

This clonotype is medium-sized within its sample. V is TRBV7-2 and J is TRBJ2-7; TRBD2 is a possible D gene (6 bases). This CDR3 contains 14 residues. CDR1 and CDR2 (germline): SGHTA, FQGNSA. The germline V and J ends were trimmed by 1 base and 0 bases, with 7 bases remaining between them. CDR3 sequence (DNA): TGTGCCAGCAGCTTAGACGGGAGCTCCTACGAGCAGTACTTC. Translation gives CASSLDGSSYEQYF.

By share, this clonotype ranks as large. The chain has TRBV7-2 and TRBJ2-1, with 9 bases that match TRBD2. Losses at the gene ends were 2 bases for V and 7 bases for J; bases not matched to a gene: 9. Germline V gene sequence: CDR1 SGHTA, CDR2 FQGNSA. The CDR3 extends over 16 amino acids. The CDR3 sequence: CASSLSPRGGGNEQFF. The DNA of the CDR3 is TGTGCCAGCAGCTTAAGCCCGCGGGGGGGTGGGAATGAGCAGTTCTTC.

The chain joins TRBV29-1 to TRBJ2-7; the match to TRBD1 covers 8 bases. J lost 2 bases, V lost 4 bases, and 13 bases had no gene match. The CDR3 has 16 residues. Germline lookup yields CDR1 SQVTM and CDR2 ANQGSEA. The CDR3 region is CSVGGVTGVPPYEQYF. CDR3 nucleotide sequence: TGCAGCGTTGGGGGTGTGACAGGGGTACCCCCCTACGAGCAGTACTTC.

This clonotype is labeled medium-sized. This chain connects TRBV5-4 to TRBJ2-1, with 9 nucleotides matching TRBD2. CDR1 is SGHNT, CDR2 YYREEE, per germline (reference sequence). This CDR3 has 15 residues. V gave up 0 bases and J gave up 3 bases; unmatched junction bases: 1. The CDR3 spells CASSLGRGGYNEQFF. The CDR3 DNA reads TGTGCCAGCAGCTTGGGGCGGGGGGGCTACAATGAGCAGTTCTTC.

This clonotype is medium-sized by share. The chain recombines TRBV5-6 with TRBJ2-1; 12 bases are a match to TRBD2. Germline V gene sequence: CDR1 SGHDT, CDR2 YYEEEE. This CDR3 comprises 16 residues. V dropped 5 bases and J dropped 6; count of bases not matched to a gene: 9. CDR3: CASSWTSGVMGNEQFF. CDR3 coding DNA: TGTGCCAGCAGTTGGACTAGCGGGGTCATGGGCAATGAGCAGTTCTTC.

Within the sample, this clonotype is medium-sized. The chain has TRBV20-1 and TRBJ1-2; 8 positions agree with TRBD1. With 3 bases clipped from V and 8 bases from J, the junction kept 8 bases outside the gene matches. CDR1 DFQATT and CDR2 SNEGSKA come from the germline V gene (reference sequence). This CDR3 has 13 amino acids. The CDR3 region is CSASGGQVIGYTF. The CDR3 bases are TGCAGTGCTAGCGGGGGACAGGTGATCGGCTACACCTTC.

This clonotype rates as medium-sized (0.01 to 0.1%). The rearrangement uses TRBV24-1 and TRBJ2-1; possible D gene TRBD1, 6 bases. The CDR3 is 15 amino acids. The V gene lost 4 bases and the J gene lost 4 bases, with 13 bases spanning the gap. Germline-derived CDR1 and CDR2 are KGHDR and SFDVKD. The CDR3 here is CATSERTVPYNEQFF. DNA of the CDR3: TGTGCCACCAGTGAGAGGACAGTACCATACAATGAGCAGTTCTTC.